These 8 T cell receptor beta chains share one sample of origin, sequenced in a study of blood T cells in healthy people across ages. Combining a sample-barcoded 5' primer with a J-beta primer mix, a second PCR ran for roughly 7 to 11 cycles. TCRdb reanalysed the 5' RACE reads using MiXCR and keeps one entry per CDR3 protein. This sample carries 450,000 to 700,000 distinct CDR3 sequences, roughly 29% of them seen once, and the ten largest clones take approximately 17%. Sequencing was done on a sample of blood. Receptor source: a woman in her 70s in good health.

The CDR3 region has the DNA TGTGCCAGCAGTTTGTCGGGACGGGTGTCGAGCTACACCTTC. Protein: CASSLSGRVSSYTF. V gene TRBV12-3 or TRBV12-4 combines with J gene TRBJ1-2; TRBD1 might be the D (5 bases). The V end was cut by 3 bases, the J end by 9 bases, with 17 bases between. This CDR3 comprises 14 residues.

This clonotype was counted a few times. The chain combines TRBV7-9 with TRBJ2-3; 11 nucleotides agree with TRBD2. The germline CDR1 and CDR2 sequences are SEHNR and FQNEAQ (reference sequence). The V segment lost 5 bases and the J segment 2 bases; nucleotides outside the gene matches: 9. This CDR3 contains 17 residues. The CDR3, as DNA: TGTGCCAGCAGCCCAACTAGCGGGGGCCATTACACAGATACGCAGTATTTT. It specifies CASSPTSGGHYTDTQYF.

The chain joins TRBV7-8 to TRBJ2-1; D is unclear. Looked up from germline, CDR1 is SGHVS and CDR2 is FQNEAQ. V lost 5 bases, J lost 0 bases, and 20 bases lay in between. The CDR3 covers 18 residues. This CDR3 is CASSPYRLLRSSYNEQFF. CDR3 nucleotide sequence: TGTGCCAGCAGCCCGTACCGACTTTTAAGGAGCTCCTACAATGAGCAGTTCTTC. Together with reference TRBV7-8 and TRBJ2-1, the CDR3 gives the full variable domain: GAGVSQSPRYKVAKRGQDVALRCDPISGHVSLFWYQQALGQGPEFLTYFQNEAQLDKSGLPSDRFFAERPEGSVSTLKIQRTQQEDSAVYLCASSPYRLLRSSYNEQFFGPGTRLTVL.

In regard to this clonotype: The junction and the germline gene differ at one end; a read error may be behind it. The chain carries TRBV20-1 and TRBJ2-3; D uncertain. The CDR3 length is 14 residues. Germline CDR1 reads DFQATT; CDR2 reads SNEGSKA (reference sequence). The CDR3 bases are TGCAGCCATCTTTCGGGCTTTAGCACCGATACGCAGTATTTT. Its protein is CSHLSGFSTDTQYF.

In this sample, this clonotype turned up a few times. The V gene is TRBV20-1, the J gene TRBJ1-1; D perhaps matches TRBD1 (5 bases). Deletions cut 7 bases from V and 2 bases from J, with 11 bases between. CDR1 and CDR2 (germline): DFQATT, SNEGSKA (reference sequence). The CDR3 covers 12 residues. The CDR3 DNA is TGCAGTGAAAGAAGGGGAAACACTGAAGCTTTCTTT. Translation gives CSERRGNTEAFF.

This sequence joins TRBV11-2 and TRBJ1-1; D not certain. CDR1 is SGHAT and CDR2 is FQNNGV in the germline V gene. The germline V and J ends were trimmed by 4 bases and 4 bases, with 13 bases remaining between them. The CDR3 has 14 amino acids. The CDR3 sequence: CASSSQWGATEAFF. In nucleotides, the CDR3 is TGTGCCAGCAGCTCCCAGTGGGGTGCCACTGAAGCTTTCTTT.

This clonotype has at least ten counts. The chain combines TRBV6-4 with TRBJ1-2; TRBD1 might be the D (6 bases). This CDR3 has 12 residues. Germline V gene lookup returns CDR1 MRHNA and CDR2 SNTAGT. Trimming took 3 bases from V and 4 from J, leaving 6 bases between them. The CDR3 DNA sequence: TGTGCCAGCAGTGAAGGGGGCTATGGCTACACCTTC. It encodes CASSEGGYGYTF.

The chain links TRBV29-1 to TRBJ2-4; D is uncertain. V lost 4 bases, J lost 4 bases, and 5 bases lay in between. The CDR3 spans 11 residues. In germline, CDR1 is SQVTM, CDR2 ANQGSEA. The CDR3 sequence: CSVATKNIQYF. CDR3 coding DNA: TGCAGCGTTGCAACAAAAAACATTCAGTACTTC.